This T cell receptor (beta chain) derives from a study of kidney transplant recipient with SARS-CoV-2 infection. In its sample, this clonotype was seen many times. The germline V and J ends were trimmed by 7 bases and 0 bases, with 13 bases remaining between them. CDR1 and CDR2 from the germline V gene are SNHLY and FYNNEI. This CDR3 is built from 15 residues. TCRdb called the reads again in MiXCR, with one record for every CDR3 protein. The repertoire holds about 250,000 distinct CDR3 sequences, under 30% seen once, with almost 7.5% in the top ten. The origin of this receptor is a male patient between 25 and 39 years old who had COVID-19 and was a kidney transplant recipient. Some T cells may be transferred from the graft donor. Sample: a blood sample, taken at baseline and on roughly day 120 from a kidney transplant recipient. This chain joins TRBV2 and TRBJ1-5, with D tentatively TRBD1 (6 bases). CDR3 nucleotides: TGTGCCAGCAAATTGGACAGAAATAGCAATCAGCCCCAGCATTTT. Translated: CASKLDRNSNQPQHF.